The rows below give T cell receptor beta chains drawn from one sample of a study of shared clonotypes between healthy human individuals. Clones were read by immunoSEQ multiplex PCR, and TCRdb kept only the in-frame ones, dropping some. The sample consists of hundreds of thousands of clones, 70% to 80% of them appearing once. Sequences were obtained from PBMCs. These receptors all come from a middle-aged woman in good health. Some clones in this sample may be carry-over from other donors' samples. The CDR3 runs from the conserved cysteine through the conserved F or W. The D gene is left open where the match is weak. Only some rows state a clone size, as once, few, many or a class for expanded clones.

abundance	j_gene	v_gene	d_gene	CDR3aa	CDR3nt
once	TRBJ2-5	TRBV2	TRBD1	CASQRDRQETQYF	TGTGCCAGCCAAAGGGACAGACAAGAGACCCAGTACTTC
NA	TRBJ2-3	TRBV21-1	NA	CASSPPVNTQYF	TGTGCCAGCAGCCCCCCAGTAAATACGCAGTATTTT
NA	TRBJ1-2	TRBV18	NA	CASSPPGNYGYTF	TGTGCCAGCTCACCACCCGGGAACTATGGCTACACCTTC
once	TRBJ1-5	TRBV28	NA	CASSRDGTNQPQHF	TGTGCCAGCAGTCGGGACGGCACCAATCAGCCCCAGCATTTT
NA	TRBJ2-2	TRBV27	TRBD2	CASSFTGTSGGYTGELFF	TGTGCCAGCAGTTTTACCGGGACTAGCGGAGGGTACACCGGGGAGCTGTTTTTT
many	TRBJ2-1	TRBV6-1	TRBD1	CASSPRGSYNEQFF	TGTGCCAGCAGTCCCAGGGGGTCCTACAATGAGCAGTTCTTC
NA	TRBJ2-4	TRBV19	NA	CASRQSGAGWNIQYF	TGTGCCAGTAGGCAATCGGGGGCAGGGTGGAACATTCAGTACTTC
NA	TRBJ1-4	TRBV7-6	NA	CASRRKGQTNEKLFF	TGTGCCAGCAGGCGAAAGGGTCAAACTAATGAAAAACTGTTTTTT
once	TRBJ1-2	TRBV28	NA	CASSLLGEQYGYTF	TGTGCCAGCAGTTTATTGGGGGAGCAGTATGGCTACACCTTC
NA	TRBJ1-6	TRBV28	NA	CASTLSGSSPLHF	TGTGCCAGCACCCTATCGGGGAGTTCACCCCTCCACTTT
NA	TRBJ1-2	TRBV28	NA	CASSLPGDIRGYTF	TGTGCCAGCAGTTTACCCGGGGACATAAGGGGCTACACCTTC
NA	TRBJ2-3	TRBV13	NA	CASRGTDTQYF	TGTGCCAGCCGAGGAACAGATACGCAGTATTTT
NA	TRBJ2-1	TRBV5-4	NA	CASSFGGIRADEQFF	TGTGCCAGCAGCTTTGGAGGAATTAGGGCCGATGAGCAGTTCTTC
NA	TRBJ2-7	TRBV7-8	TRBD2	CASSFSAGGSYEQYF	TGTGCCAGCAGCTTTTCAGCGGGAGGATCCTACGAGCAGTACTTC
NA	TRBJ2-5	TRBV4-2	TRBD2	CASSQDLTASGSETQYF	TGTGCCAGCAGCCAAGACTTAACGGCTAGCGGGAGTGAGACCCAGTACTTC
NA	TRBJ2-7	TRBV30	TRBD2	CAWHGLAGNHYEQYF	TGTGCCTGGCACGGACTAGCGGGAAACCACTACGAGCAGTACTTC
few	TRBJ1-3	TRBV30	TRBD1	CAIATGSGNTIYF	TGTGCCATAGCGACAGGGTCTGGAAACACCATATATTTT
NA	TRBJ2-7	TRBV28	TRBD1	CASRPQGADEQYF	TGTGCCAGCAGACCACAGGGGGCTGACGAGCAGTACTTC
NA	TRBJ2-1	TRBV27	TRBD1	CASRSGQGEVYEQFF	TGTGCCAGCAGGAGCGGACAGGGGGAGGTCTATGAGCAGTTCTTC
NA	TRBJ2-7	TRBV2	NA	CASRTQGGATQEQYF	TGTGCCAGCAGGACCCAGGGGGGCGCGACTCAGGAGCAGTACTTC
NA	TRBJ2-7	TRBV5-4	NA	CASSLGGGEQYF	TGTGCCAGCAGCTTGGGTGGGGGCGAGCAGTACTTC
NA	TRBJ2-7	TRBV9	TRBD2	CASSVGLAGGNEQYF	TGTGCCAGCAGCGTCGGACTAGCGGGAGGGAACGAGCAGTACTTC
NA	TRBJ2-5	TRBV9	TRBD2	CASSSRPLGLARGETQYF	TGTGCCAGCAGCTCCCGACCCCTCGGACTAGCGCGGGGGGAGACCCAGTACTTC
NA	TRBJ1-1	TRBV19	NA	CASSIEGVEAEAFF	TGTGCCAGTAGTATCGAGGGGGTCGAGGCTGAAGCTTTCTTT
NA	TRBJ1-1	TRBV11-3	NA	CASSSPGGTEAFF	TGTGCCAGCAGCTCCCCCGGGGGGACTGAAGCTTTCTTT
NA	TRBJ2-5	TRBV9	TRBD1	CASSVGGTGGAETQYF	TGTGCCAGCAGCGTAGGCGGGACAGGGGGCGCGGAGACCCAGTACTTC
once	TRBJ2-1	TRBV5-1	TRBD2	CASRWGLAGGNEQFF	TGCGCCAGCAGGTGGGGACTAGCGGGAGGAAATGAGCAGTTCTTC
NA	TRBJ1-3	TRBV7-9	NA	CASSPGVRTSGNTIYF	TGTGCCAGCAGCCCCGGGGTTAGGACTTCTGGAAACACCATATATTTT
NA	TRBJ1-1	TRBV6-1	NA	CASSERGGYTEAFF	TGTGCCAGCAGTGAGCGGGGCGGTTACACTGAAGCTTTCTTT
few	TRBJ2-6	TRBV30	TRBD2	CAGRAGAGVSGANVLTF	TGTGCCGGGAGGGCGGGAGCGGGAGTCTCTGGGGCCAACGTCCTGACTTTC
NA	TRBJ2-3	TRBV5-4	TRBD1	CASSLQGGTDTQYF	TGTGCCAGCAGCCTGCAGGGGGGCACAGATACGCAGTATTTT
NA	TRBJ2-5	TRBV30	TRBD2	CAWIPLAGQTQYF	TGTGCCTGGATTCCACTAGCGGGACAGACCCAGTACTTC
few	TRBJ2-7	TRBV28	NA	CASSFLTKPPYEQYF	TGTGCCAGCAGTTTCTTGACTAAACCGCCCTACGAGCAGTACTTC
once	TRBJ2-1	TRBV9	NA	CASSGSGHNEQFF	TGTGCCAGCAGCGGTAGCGGACACAATGAGCAGTTCTTC
NA	TRBJ1-2	TRBV9	NA	CASSVVLSRGGGYTF	TGTGCCAGCAGCGTAGTACTATCCAGGGGTGGCGGCTACACCTTC
NA	TRBJ1-2	TRBV5-5	TRBD1	CASSRTGAANYGYTF	TGTGCCAGCAGTAGGACAGGGGCAGCTAACTATGGCTACACCTTC
NA	TRBJ2-2	TRBV6-4	TRBD2	CASSPGTSGTGELFF	TGTGCCAGCTCCCCCGGGACTAGCGGCACCGGGGAGCTGTTTTTT
NA	TRBJ2-3	TRBV19	TRBD1	CASSTGTATFTQYF	TGTGCCAGTAGTACCGGGACAGCCACCTTTACGCAGTATTTT
NA	TRBJ2-2	TRBV28	NA	CASSGEGRGGELFF	TGTGCCAGCAGTGGAGAGGGACGGGGCGGGGAGCTGTTTTTT
NA	TRBJ2-7	TRBV9	NA	CASSVGVGRLPYF	TGTGCCAGCAGCGTAGGGGTGGGGCGACTTCCGTACTTC
NA	TRBJ1-2	TRBV5-1	NA	CASSLGGRSGYTF	TGCGCCAGCAGCCTGGGGGGTAGGAGTGGCTACACCTTC
few	TRBJ2-3	TRBV10-3	TRBD2	CAISEVPGLASTDTQYF	TGTGCCATCAGTGAGGTACCGGGACTAGCGAGCACAGATACGCAGTATTTT
few	TRBJ1-1	TRBV27	NA	CASSLSARLNTEAFF	TGTGCCAGCAGTTTATCGGCCAGGTTGAACACTGAAGCTTTCTTT
NA	TRBJ2-3	TRBV19	NA	CASSIAQGSTDTQYF	TGTGCCAGTAGTATAGCGCAGGGAAGCACAGATACGCAGTATTTT
few	TRBJ1-4	TRBV9	TRBD1	CASSTPGGANEKLFF	TGTGCCAGCAGCACTCCAGGGGGCGCGAATGAAAAACTGTTTTTT
NA	TRBJ2-1	TRBV4-2	NA	CASNKGGGPNEQFF	TGTGCCAGCAACAAGGGGGGAGGGCCCAATGAGCAGTTCTTC
NA	TRBJ2-6	TRBV5-1	NA	CASSPDGSGANVLTF	TGCGCCAGCAGCCCGGACGGGTCTGGGGCCAACGTCCTGACTTTC
once	TRBJ2-1	TRBV30	NA	CAWSVRRDNEQFF	TGTGCCTGGAGTGTACGAAGGGATAATGAGCAGTTCTTC
NA	TRBJ1-5	TRBV7-2	NA	CASSLEGLSNQPQHF	TGTGCCAGCAGCTTAGAGGGTCTTAGCAATCAGCCCCAGCATTTT
NA	TRBJ1-3	TRBV6-1	NA	CASSETGTDTIYF	TGTGCCAGCAGTGAAACCGGTACGGACACCATATATTTT